This T cell receptor (beta chain) is drawn from a study of T cell changes during pregnancy in multiple sclerosis. This CDR3 comprises 13 residues. From germline, CDR1 is SGDLS and CDR2 YYNGEE. V gave up 3 bases and J gave up 0 bases, with 6 bases separating them. Profiling relied on immunoSEQ multiplex PCR, and the TCRdb table lists in-frame clones only, not all of them. Among 35,000 to 55,000 clones listed, around nine tenths were seen once. This specimen was CD8+ T cells from peripheral blood mononuclear cells, taken after pregnancy. This rearrangement joins TRBV9 to TRBJ1-1; D is ambiguous. The clonotype was recovered from a female donor in good health, enrolled as a control in a pregnancy study. In nucleotides, the CDR3 is TGTGCCAGCAGCGCAGTGGTGAACACTGAAGCTTTCTTT. Translated, it gives CASSAVVNTEAFF.